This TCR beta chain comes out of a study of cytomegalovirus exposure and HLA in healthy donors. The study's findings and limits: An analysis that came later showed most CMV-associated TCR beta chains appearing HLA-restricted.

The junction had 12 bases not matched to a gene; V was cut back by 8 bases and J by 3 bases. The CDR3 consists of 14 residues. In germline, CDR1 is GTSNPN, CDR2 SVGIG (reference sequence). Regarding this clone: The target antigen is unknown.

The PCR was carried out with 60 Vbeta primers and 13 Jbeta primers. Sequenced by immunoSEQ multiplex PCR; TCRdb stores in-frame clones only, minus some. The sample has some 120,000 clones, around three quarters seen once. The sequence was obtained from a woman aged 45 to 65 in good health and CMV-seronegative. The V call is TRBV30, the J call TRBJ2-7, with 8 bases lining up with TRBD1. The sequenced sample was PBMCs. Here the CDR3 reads CAATRDRSFYEQYF. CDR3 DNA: TGTGCCGCAACCCGGGACAGGTCCTTCTACGAGCAGTACTTC.